Following are 4 T cell receptor beta chains from one sample sequenced in a study of T cell responses to AZD1222 COVID-19 vaccine. TCRdb's copy holds only in-frame clones and misses some; the assay was immunoSEQ multiplex PCR. Of about 180,000 clones in the sample, over 85% were seen once. Sequences were derived from peripheral blood, sampled on day 0 of AZD1222 vaccination. These receptor sequences come from an adult in good health.

CDR3 residues: CASSIDLQGPLTDTQYF. The DNA for the CDR3 is TGTGCCAGCAGCATCGACTTACAGGGTCCCCTCACAGATACGCAGTATTTT. This chain connects TRBV11-2 to TRBJ2-3; TRBD1 might be the D (6 bases). V lost 5 bases and J lost 2, with 20 bases in between. CDR1 is SGHAT, CDR2 FQNNGV, per germline. The CDR3 runs 17 residues. Full variable domain (missing parts from reference TRBV11-2 and TRBJ2-3): EAGVAQSPRYKIIEKRQSVAFWCNPISGHATLYWYQQILGQGPKLLIQFQNNGVVDDSQLPKDRFSAERLKGVDSTLKIQPAKLEDSAVYLCASSIDLQGPLTDTQYFGPGTRLTVL.

The CDR3 region has the DNA TGTGCCTGGAGTGTCGGCGGTGATGGCTACACCTTC. Protein sequence: CAWSVGGDGYTF. This chain links TRBV30 with TRBJ1-2; D uncertain. The CDR3 spans 12 residues. V was clipped by 0 bases and J by 6 bases, with 8 bases between them. Germline V gene data show CDR1 as GTSNPN and CDR2 as SVGIG (reference sequence).

This chain uses TRBV19 with TRBJ1-4, with D unresolved. This CDR3 is built from 14 residues. Germline CDR1 is LNHDA and CDR2 is SQIVND (reference sequence). Between the trimmed V and J ends, which lost 5 bases and 6 bases, there was a span of 13 bases. CDR3 sequence (DNA): TGTGCCAGTAGTGAGGGCCCAGCGGATGAAAAACTGTTTTTT. It encodes CASSEGPADEKLFF.

The chain has TRBV12-3 or TRBV12-4 and TRBJ1-2; the D gene is possibly TRBD1 (6 bases). This CDR3 is 13 amino acids long. Trimming took 3 bases from V and 7 from J, leaving 12 bases between them. CDR3 nucleotide sequence: TGTGCCAGCAGTTTTACAGGGTTGCGTGGCTACACCTTC. Translated, it gives CASSFTGLRGYTF.